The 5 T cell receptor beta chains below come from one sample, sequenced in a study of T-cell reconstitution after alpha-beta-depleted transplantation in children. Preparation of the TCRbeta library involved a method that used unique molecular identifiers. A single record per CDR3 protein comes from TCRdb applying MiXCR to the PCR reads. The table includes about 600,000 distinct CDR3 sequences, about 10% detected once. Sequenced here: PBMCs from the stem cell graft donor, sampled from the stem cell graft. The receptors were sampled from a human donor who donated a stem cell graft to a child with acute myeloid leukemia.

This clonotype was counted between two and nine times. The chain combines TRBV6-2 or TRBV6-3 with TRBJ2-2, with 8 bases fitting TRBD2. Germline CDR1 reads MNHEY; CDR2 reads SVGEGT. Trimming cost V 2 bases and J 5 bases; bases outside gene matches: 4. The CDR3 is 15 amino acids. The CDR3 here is CASSYGAGDTGELFF. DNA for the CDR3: TGTGCCAGCAGTTACGGAGCGGGAGATACCGGGGAGCTGTTTTTT.

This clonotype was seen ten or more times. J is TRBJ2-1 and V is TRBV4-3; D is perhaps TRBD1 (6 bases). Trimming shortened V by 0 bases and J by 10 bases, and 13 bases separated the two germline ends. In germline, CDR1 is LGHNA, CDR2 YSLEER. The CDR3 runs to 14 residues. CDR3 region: CASSQEVGATEQFF. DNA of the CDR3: TGCGCCAGCAGCCAAGAAGTGGGGGCCACAGAGCAGTTCTTC.

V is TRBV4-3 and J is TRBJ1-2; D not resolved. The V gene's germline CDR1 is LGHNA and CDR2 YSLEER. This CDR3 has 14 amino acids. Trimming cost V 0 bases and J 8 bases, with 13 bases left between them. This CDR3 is CASSQDVEERGYTF. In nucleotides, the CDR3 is TGCGCCAGCAGCCAAGATGTGGAGGAGAGAGGCTACACCTTC.

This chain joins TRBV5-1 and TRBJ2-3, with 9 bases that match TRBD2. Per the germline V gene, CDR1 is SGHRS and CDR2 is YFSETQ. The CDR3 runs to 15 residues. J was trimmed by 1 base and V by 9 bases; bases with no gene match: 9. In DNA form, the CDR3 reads TGCGCCACCCGACTAGCGGAGGGGGGCACAGATACGCAGTATTTT. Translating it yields CATRLAEGGTDTQYF.

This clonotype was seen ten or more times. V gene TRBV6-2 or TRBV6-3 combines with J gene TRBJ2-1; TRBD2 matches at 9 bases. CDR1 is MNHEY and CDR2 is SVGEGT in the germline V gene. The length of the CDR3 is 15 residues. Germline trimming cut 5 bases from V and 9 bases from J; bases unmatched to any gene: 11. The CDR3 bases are TGTGCCAGCAGTACCGGGACTAGCAATTCGGTTGAGCAGTTCTTC. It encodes CASSTGTSNSVEQFF.